These 25 T cell receptor beta chains originate from one sample sequenced in a study of blood T cell repertoires in COVID-19. The repertoire was sequenced with immunoSEQ multiplex PCR; TCRdb's copy has only in-frame clones and lacks some. The table shows about 210,000 clones, with approximately 90% occurring only once. Input material: PBMCs or T cells enriched from blood (not recorded which). The receptors originated from a man between 18 and 29 years old with acute COVID-19.

The chain joins TRBV19 to TRBJ1-2; D possibly corresponds to TRBD1 (5 bases). The CDR3 is 15 residues long. Germline V gene lookup returns CDR1 LNHDA and CDR2 SQIVND (reference sequence). The ends were cut back, 9 bases at V and 3 bases at J, with 20 bases in the middle. The CDR3 here is CASQRNGGGDYGYTF. The CDR3 DNA reads TGTGCCAGCCAACGAAACGGGGGGGGAGACTATGGCTACACCTTC.

For this clone: One end of the junction does not line up with germline, which may come from a read error. The chain is built from TRBV7-8 and TRBJ2-3, with 13 bases matching TRBD2. Germline V CDR1 and CDR2: SGHVS, FQNEAQ. This CDR3 contains 15 residues. CDR3 in amino acids: CASRLGLAGADTQYF. The CDR3 DNA reads as TGTGCCAGCAGATTAGGACTAGCGGGAGCAGATACGCAGTATTTT.

As for this clone: The identical CDR3 is also encoded by other nucleotide sequences in the sample. The DNA of the CDR3 is TGTGCCAGCAGTCCGACAGGGACTAGCACAGATACGCAGTATTTT. Translation: CASSPTGTSTDTQYF. The chain joins TRBV3-1 (or the pseudogene TRBV3-2) to TRBJ2-3; D is perhaps TRBD1 (7 bases). The length of the CDR3 is 15 residues. Germline V gene data show CDR1 as LGHDT and CDR2 as YNNKEL (reference sequence). V was cut by 6 bases and J by 0 bases, with 13 bases left in between.

A few counts support this clone. The V call is TRBV28, the J call TRBJ2-1, with 11 positions matching TRBD2. Trimming cost V 2 bases and J 8 bases; bases outside gene matches: 8. Germline CDR1 is MDHEN and CDR2 is SYDVKM. This CDR3 comprises 16 residues. CDR3 bases: TGTGCCAGCAGTTTACTGTCTAGCGGGAGGAGGGATGAGCAGTTCTTC. Translation: CASSLLSSGRRDEQFF. Filled out from reference TRBV28 and TRBJ2-1, the complete variable domain reads DVKVTQSSRYLVKRTGEKVFLECVQDMDHENMFWYRQDPGLGLRLIYFSYDVKMKEKGDIPEGYSVSREKKERFSLILESASTNQTSMYLCASSLLSSGRRDEQFFGPGTRLTVL.

CDR3 sequence reads: CASTSLAGRNNEQFF. DNA of the CDR3: TGTGCCAGCACCTCACTAGCGGGAAGGAACAATGAGCAGTTCTTC. The rearrangement joins TRBV28 to TRBJ2-1; 10 bases are shared with TRBD2. V shed 7 bases, J shed 5 bases, and the junction held 8 bases outside the gene matches. The CDR3 is 15 amino acids. Germline V gene data show CDR1 as MDHEN and CDR2 as SYDVKM.

This rearrangement joins TRBV5-1 to TRBJ2-7, with D tentatively TRBD1 (5 bases). CDR1 is SGHRS and CDR2 is YFSETQ in the germline V gene. Trimming cost V 0 bases and J 4 bases, with 14 bases left between them. The CDR3 is 15 residues long. CDR3 sequence: CASSLGAGILYEQYF. The CDR3, as DNA: TGCGCCAGCAGCTTGGGGGCAGGGATTCTATACGAGCAGTACTTC.

V and J are TRBV11-2 and TRBJ2-1, with 7 bases fitting TRBD1. Losses at the gene ends were 8 bases for V and 3 bases for J; bases not matched to a gene: 4. CDR3 length: 13 residues. Germline values: CDR1 SGHAT, CDR2 FQNNGV. The CDR3 coding sequence is TGTGCCAGCCGACAGGGAAACTACAATGAGCAGTTCTTC. Amino acids: CASRQGNYNEQFF. Filled out from reference TRBV11-2 and TRBJ2-1, the complete variable domain reads EAGVAQSPRYKIIEKRQSVAFWCNPISGHATLYWYQQILGQGPKLLIQFQNNGVVDDSQLPKDRFSAERLKGVDSTLKIQPAKLEDSAVYLCASRQGNYNEQFFGPGTRLTVL.

Remarks on this clone: The identical CDR3 is also encoded by other nucleotide sequences in the sample. The J gene is TRBJ1-1, the V gene TRBV19, with TRBD1 as a possible D gene (6 bases). This CDR3 has 13 amino acids. The V end was cut by 3 bases, the J end by 3 bases, with 8 bases between. Germline CDR1 is LNHDA and CDR2 is SQIVND (reference sequence). CDR3 sequence: CASSISGDTEAFF. The DNA of the CDR3 is TGTGCCAGTAGTATCTCAGGGGACACTGAAGCTTTCTTT.

The chain recombines TRBV19 with TRBJ1-5; TRBD1 aligns across 8 bases. This CDR3 is built from 13 residues. Germline CDR1 is LNHDA and CDR2 is SQIVND (reference sequence). Trimming removed 5 bases from V and 9 bases from J; junction bases left unmatched: 6. CDR3 amino acids: CASSGTGQTPQHF. In DNA, the CDR3 is TGTGCCAGTAGTGGGACAGGTCAGACGCCCCAGCATTTT.

This clone was counted a single time. The V and J genes are TRBV6-2 or TRBV6-3 and TRBJ2-5; D not resolved. Trimming stripped 2 bases from V and 4 bases from J, with 8 bases between. CDR1 is MNHEY and CDR2 is SVGEGT in the germline V gene. The CDR3 loop spans 13 amino acids. The CDR3 DNA sequence: TGTGCCAGCAGTTACGGGCTTTCAGAGACCCAGTACTTC. Amino acid sequence: CASSYGLSETQYF.

This chain uses TRBV12-2 with TRBJ2-1; the DNA was not used to check the table's D call, TRBD2. TRBV12-2 has pseudogene status. The CDR3 is 18 amino acids. CDR3 sequence reads: CASRPRGLAGGTHNEQFF. As DNA, the CDR3 is TGTGCAAGTCGCCCTAGGGGACTAGCGGGAGGGACCCACAATGAGCAGTTCTTC.

The genes are TRBV21-1 and TRBJ2-2; TRBD2 is the table's D call, not checked against the DNA. TRBV21-1 is classified as a pseudogene. The CDR3 loop spans 17 amino acids. CDR3 residues: CASSKPLSMGGTGELFF. The DNA of the CDR3 is TGTGCCAGCAGCAAACCCCTTTCCATGGGGGGTACCGGGGAGCTGTTTTTT.

The genes are TRBV28 and TRBJ2-3, with TRBD2 identical over 10 bases. The germline V gene encodes CDR1 MDHEN and CDR2 SYDVKM. V shed 1 base, J shed 3 bases, and the junction held 10 bases outside the gene matches. The CDR3 runs 18 residues. CDR3 residues: CASSLSLSGRPRTDTQYF. CDR3 nucleotides: TGTGCCAGCAGTTTATCTCTTAGCGGGAGGCCACGAACAGATACGCAGTATTTT.

V usage is TRBV9 and J usage is TRBJ1-1; 11 nucleotides align to TRBD1. The CDR3 covers 14 residues. The trim removed 3 bases at V and 4 bases at J, leaving 2 bases unmatched. Germline V gene sequence: CDR1 SGDLS, CDR2 YYNGEE. CDR3 loop: CASSGGTGGTEAFF. DNA for the CDR3: TGTGCCAGCAGCGGGGGGACAGGGGGCACTGAAGCTTTCTTT.

The chain uses TRBV28 and TRBJ1-5, with 8 positions matching TRBD1. With 4 bases clipped from V and 4 bases from J, the junction kept 9 bases outside the gene matches. Germline V gene data show CDR1 as MDHEN and CDR2 as SYDVKM. The CDR3 is 16 residues long. The CDR3 loop reads CASSSRTGQGNQPQHF. The DNA for the CDR3 is TGTGCCAGCAGTTCCCGGACAGGGCAGGGAAATCAGCCCCAGCATTTT. Variable domain in full (rest from reference TRBV28 and TRBJ1-5): DVKVTQSSRYLVKRTGEKVFLECVQDMDHENMFWYRQDPGLGLRLIYFSYDVKMKEKGDIPEGYSVSREKKERFSLILESASTNQTSMYLCASSSRTGQGNQPQHFGDGTRLSIL.

This chain links TRBV7-9 with TRBJ1-2, with 7 nucleotides matching TRBD1. Germline V gene lookup returns CDR1 SEHNR and CDR2 FQNEAQ (reference sequence). J lost 4 bases, V lost 7 bases, and 6 bases had no gene match. The CDR3 has 13 amino acids. CDR3 loop: CASTGTVLYGYTF. DNA for the CDR3: TGTGCCAGCACAGGGACAGTACTCTATGGCTACACCTTC. The whole variable domain, filled in from reference TRBV7-9 and TRBJ1-2, reads DTGVSQNPRHKITKRGQNVTFRCDPISEHNRLYWYRQTLGQGPEFLTYFQNEAQLEKSRLLSDRFSAERPKGSFSTLEIQRTEQGDSAMYLCASTGTVLYGYTFGSGTRLTVV.

In regard to this clone: The sample carries other DNA sequences with the same CDR3. This chain uses TRBV27 with TRBJ1-1; no definite D call. The V end lost 0 bases, the J end lost 4 bases, and 6 bases lay between the germline ends. Germline CDR1 MNHEY, CDR2 SMNVEV (reference sequence). The CDR3 runs 13 residues. CDR3 nucleotide sequence: TGTGCCAGCAGTTTATCGCGGGGCACTGAAGCTTTCTTT. It yields the protein CASSLSRGTEAFF.

This chain joins TRBV19 and TRBJ1-6, with D possibly matching TRBD1 (6 bases). The germline CDR1 and CDR2 sequences are LNHDA and SQIVND (reference sequence). This CDR3 comprises 14 residues. V was pared by 5 bases and J by 7 bases, with 12 bases between. The CDR3 DNA sequence: TGTGCCAGTAGTCCCAGGGGAGGGAATTCACCCCTCCACTTT. It encodes CASSPRGGNSPLHF.

This clone has only one observation. The chain employs TRBV15 and TRBJ2-7; 10 positions match TRBD1. Trimming removed 5 bases from V and 0 bases from J; junction bases left unmatched: 4. Per germline, CDR1 LNHNV and CDR2 YYDKDF (reference sequence). This CDR3 contains 15 residues. The CDR3 protein is CATSERTGGSYEQYF. Written as DNA, the CDR3 is TGTGCCACCAGCGAACGGACAGGGGGCTCCTACGAGCAGTACTTC.

The genes are TRBV30 and TRBJ1-5; TRBD1 matches at 7 bases. There are 14 residues in the CDR3. Germline loops: CDR1 GTSNPN, CDR2 SVGIG (reference sequence). V lost 0 bases to trimming and J lost 3 bases; unmatched junction nucleotides: 2. DNA for the CDR3: TGTGCCTGGAGTGTGGGACAGACCAATCAGCCCCAGCATTTT. Encoded protein: CAWSVGQTNQPQHF.

V is TRBV11-2 and J is TRBJ1-1; D is ambiguous. The CDR3 has 15 residues. Trimming removed 2 bases at V and 5 bases at J, with 15 bases between. Germline loops: CDR1 SGHAT, CDR2 FQNNGV. Written as DNA, the CDR3 is TGTGCCAGCAGCTTATCCCAATGGCGGCGGACTGAAGCTTTCTTT. It specifies CASSLSQWRRTEAFF.

CDR3 residues: CASSERLAGDRAKNIQYF. The CDR3 region has the DNA TGTGCCAGCAGTGAGAGGCTAGCGGGAGATCGTGCCAAAAACATTCAGTACTTC. This chain joins TRBV6-1 and TRBJ2-4, with 10 bases fitting TRBD2. The J segment lost 1 base and the V segment lost 3 bases, leaving 9 bases of the junction unmatched. Germline V lookup: CDR1 MNHNS, CDR2 SASEGT. This CDR3 region has 18 residues.

The chain recombines TRBV13 with TRBJ2-7; 9 positions agree with TRBD2. Germline trimming cut 5 bases from V and 4 bases from J; bases unmatched to any gene: 24. From germline, CDR1 is PRHDT and CDR2 FYEKMQ (reference sequence). This CDR3 has 20 amino acids. CDR3 nucleotides: TGTGCCAGCAGCCTAACTACCCGGAGGGGTAGCGGGAGATTCAGGTACGAGCAGTACTTC. Translation: CASSLTTRRGSGRFRYEQYF.

The rearrangement joins TRBV4-1 to TRBJ1-5; D is uncertain. In germline, CDR1 is MGHRA, CDR2 YSYEKL. The ends were cut back, 0 bases at V and 5 bases at J, with 8 bases in the middle. This CDR3 comprises 14 residues. In nucleotides, the CDR3 is TGCGCCAGCAGCCAAGATCAGGTGTATCAGCCCCAGCATTTT. It is translated as CASSQDQVYQPQHF.

The chain has TRBV4-1 and TRBJ2-7; 10 bases are shared with TRBD1. The J segment lost 6 bases and the V segment lost 0 bases, leaving 5 bases of the junction unmatched. The germline gives CDR1 MGHRA, CDR2 YSYEKL. The CDR3 loop spans 15 amino acids. CDR3 sequence (DNA): TGCGCCAGCAGCCAAGATCGGACAGGGGGTTCCGAGCAGTACTTC. It is translated as CASSQDRTGGSEQYF.